Below are 10 T cell receptor beta chains sequenced from a single sample in a study of T cell responses to AZD1222 COVID-19 vaccine (dated by TCRdb to 2020 to 2023). Preparation of the library involved the immunoSEQ multiplex PCR assay. TCRdb obtained this table from immuneACCESS and retained in-frame rearrangements with V and J assigned. These tables miss some clones; where compared with another copy, unresolved V genes account for less than half of the shortfall, and the remainder is unexplained. Across this sample there are about 180,000 clones, with around 90% seen only once. Of the sample, 4% to 4.5% falls within the top ten clones. This specimen's time point label, per the study, means: about 28 days (+/-7) after the second vaccine dose. The treatment or condition label on this specimen signifies: meningococcal conjugate vaccine given as trial control. Here the sequenced sample was peripheral blood, taken 28 days after the second dose of the MenACWY control vaccine. The receptor set was obtained from an adult who received the MenACWY meningococcal vaccine as a control.

The rearrangement uses TRBV7-2 and TRBJ1-5; D possibly corresponds to TRBD1 (5 bases). Germline V gives CDR1 SGHTA, CDR2 FQGNSA. The CDR3 loop spans 19 amino acids. The V gene lost 3 bases and the J gene lost 6 bases, with 27 bases spanning the gap. CDR3 sequence reads: CASSFGDTKRAGMSQPQHF. In DNA form, the CDR3 reads TGTGCCAGCAGCTTTGGGGATACTAAGAGGGCAGGGATGAGTCAGCCCCAGCATTTT.

The chain carries TRBV28 and TRBJ2-7; D may correspond to TRBD1 or TRBD2 (5 bases each). Germline values: CDR1 MDHEN, CDR2 SYDVKM. This CDR3 is 15 amino acids long. V dropped 6 bases and J dropped 3 bases, with 18 bases sitting between them. This chain's CDR3 is CASSLPPGRHYEQYF. The CDR3 coding sequence is TGTGCCAGCAGCTTACCTCCGGGACGGCACTACGAGCAGTACTTC.

V gene TRBV6-5 combines with J gene TRBJ2-7, with 13 bases lining up with TRBD2. Per the germline V gene, CDR1 is MNHEY and CDR2 is SVGAGI. V lost 2 bases, J lost 5 bases, and 6 bases stayed unmatched. This CDR3 has 16 residues. The CDR3 coding sequence is TGTGCCAGCAGTTACCAGTACGGGACTAGCGGGAACGAGCAGTACTTC. Protein sequence: CASSYQYGTSGNEQYF.

This chain connects TRBV5-1 to TRBJ1-4; tentative D call: TRBD1 (5 bases). V lost 4 bases, J lost 8 bases, and 18 bases lay in between. The CDR3 has 15 residues. Looked up from germline, CDR1 is SGHRS and CDR2 is YFSETQ. The CDR3 bases are TGCGCCAGCAGCACCGGGACTGCGGGAGAGGAAAAACTGTTTTTT. Translated: CASSTGTAGEEKLFF.

A word on this clone: Other DNA sequences in the sample encode the same CDR3. The rearrangement uses TRBV7-9 and TRBJ2-7, with 8 bases identical to TRBD1. Germline V gene sequence: CDR1 SEHNR, CDR2 FQNEAQ (reference sequence). With V trimmed by 5 bases and J by 5 bases, 8 bases remained unmatched. The CDR3 spans 14 residues. CDR3 amino acids: CASSLGQGNDEQYF. The CDR3 DNA is TGTGCCAGCAGCCTTGGACAGGGTAATGACGAGCAGTACTTC.

The CDR3 DNA sequence: TGTGCCAGCAGCTGGGGGGGGTTCACTGAAGCTTTCTTT. Translation: CASSWGGFTEAFF. This chain links TRBV6-5 with TRBJ1-1, with a tentative D call TRBD1 (5 bases). V was cut by 6 bases and J by 4 bases, with 12 bases left in between. This CDR3 spans 13 amino acids. In germline, CDR1 is MNHEY, CDR2 SVGAGI.

J is TRBJ1-5 and V is TRBV7-2; D unclear. The V end lost 4 bases, the J end lost 0 bases, and 19 bases lay between the germline ends. The CDR3 consists of 18 residues. Per germline, CDR1 SGHTA and CDR2 FQGNSA. CDR3 sequence reads: CASSSLPGSWDSNQPQHF. The DNA for the CDR3 is TGTGCCAGCAGCTCCCTTCCAGGATCGTGGGATAGCAATCAGCCCCAGCATTTT. The full variable domain, completed using reference TRBV7-2 and TRBJ1-5, is GAGVSQSPSNKVTEKGKDVELRCDPISGHTALYWYRQSLGQGLEFLIYFQGNSAPDKSGLPSDRFSAERTGGSVSTLTIQRTQQEDSAVYLCASSSLPGSWDSNQPQHFGDGTRLSIL.

The DNA of the CDR3 is TGTGCCACCAGAAAGGGGGGGGACGACTATGGCTACACCTTC. It translates to CATRKGGDDYGYTF. The chain employs TRBV24-1 and TRBJ1-2, with D tentatively TRBD1 (6 bases). This CDR3 contains 14 residues. V lost 7 bases, J lost 3 bases, and 14 bases lay in between. Per germline, CDR1 KGHDR and CDR2 SFDVKD.

V usage is TRBV3-1 (or the pseudogene TRBV3-2) and J usage is TRBJ2-3, with D hard to call. The ends were cut back, 0 bases at V and 4 bases at J, with 20 bases in the middle. The germline V gene encodes CDR1 LGHDT and CDR2 YNNKEL (reference sequence). This CDR3 has 18 amino acids. Written as DNA, the CDR3 is TGTGCCAGCAGCCAAGATCCTGGGTCTCTCGTTCCCCCAGATACGCAGTATTTT. It translates to CASSQDPGSLVPPDTQYF.

This chain connects TRBV19 to TRBJ2-7, with TRBD2 matching 14 bases. With V trimmed by 4 bases and J by 3 bases, 5 bases remained unmatched. The CDR3 sequence is 16 residues long. Germline CDR1 reads LNHDA; CDR2 reads SQIVND (reference sequence). This CDR3 is CASSTGTSGRGYEQYF. CDR3 bases: TGTGCCAGTAGTACTGGGACTAGCGGGAGAGGCTACGAGCAGTACTTC.